These 30 T cell receptor beta chains originate from one sample sequenced in a study of T cells in localized non-small cell lung cancer. Profiling relied on immunoSEQ multiplex PCR, and the TCRdb table lists in-frame clones only, not all of them. The table records roughly 30,000 clones, roughly 80% of them present only once. The specimen comprised peripheral blood mononuclear cells, sampled before any cancer treatment. These TCRs come from a man aged 35 to 69 with stage III lung adenocarcinoma.

The chain uses TRBV2 and TRBJ1-2, with TRBD1 as a possible D gene (6 bases). CDR3 length equals 11 residues. V lost 6 bases and J 7 bases, leaving 9 bases between the germline ends. Germline values: CDR1 SNHLY, CDR2 FYNNEI. CDR3 sequence reads: CASRDRFGYTF. DNA for the CDR3: TGTGCCAGCAGGGACAGATTTGGCTACACCTTC. Full variable domain (remainder filled in from reference TRBV2 and TRBJ1-2): EPEVTQTPSHQVTQMGQEVILRCVPISNHLYFYWYRQILGQKVEFLVSFYNNEISEKSEIFDDQFSVERPDGSNFTLKIRSTKLEDSAMYFCASRDRFGYTFGSGTRLTVV.

V and J are TRBV6-1 and TRBJ2-7; a possible D gene is TRBD1 (6 bases). Germline CDR1 is MNHNS and CDR2 is SASEGT. The CDR3 totals 15 residues. V was cut by 5 bases and J by 0 bases, with 14 bases left in between. Written as DNA, the CDR3 is TGTGCCAGCAGTTTGGACAGAAGAAGCTCCTACGAGCAGTACGTC. This sequence encodes CASSLDRRSSYEQYV.

Notes on this clone: This sample also contains other DNA sequences that code for the same CDR3. The rearrangement links TRBV5-1 to TRBJ1-4, with a possible D match to TRBD1 (5 bases). The CDR3 has 15 residues. CDR1 is SGHRS and CDR2 is YFSETQ in the germline V gene. Deletions cut 4 bases from V and 8 bases from J, with 18 bases between. The CDR3 DNA reads TGCGCCAGCAGCGCCAACCCGGGGGTACGAGAAAAACTGTTTTTT. It translates to CASSANPGVREKLFF.

This clone has only a few counts. The chain joins TRBV19 to TRBJ2-3, with no clear D. CDR1 LNHDA and CDR2 SQIVND come from the germline V gene (reference sequence). Trimming pared 5 bases from V and 0 bases from J, leaving 6 bases between. The CDR3 is 13 residues long. The CDR3 sequence is CASSEVSTDTQYF. The CDR3 DNA reads as TGTGCCAGTAGTGAGGTGAGCACAGATACGCAGTATTTT.

This sequence joins TRBV7-2 and TRBJ1-4; the D is unclear. V lost 0 bases to trimming and J lost 5 bases, with 4 bases between them. This CDR3 is 13 amino acids long. CDR1 SGHTA and CDR2 FQGNSA come from the germline V gene. CDR3 nucleotides: TGTGCCAGCAGCTTAGCAAGAAATGAAAAACTGTTTTTT. This gives the protein CASSLARNEKLFF.

This clone has a handful of counts. The chain carries TRBV7-6 and TRBJ1-1; D unclear. CDR3 length: 12 residues. V dropped 6 bases and J dropped 1 base, with 6 bases sitting between them. In germline, CDR1 is SGHVS, CDR2 FNYEAQ. The chain's CDR3 is CASRGPNTEAFF. The CDR3 DNA reads as TGTGCCAGCAGAGGACCGAACACTGAAGCTTTCTTT.

This clone occurred a few times. The genes are TRBV18 and TRBJ2-1, with D hard to call. Germline values: CDR1 KGHSH, CDR2 LQKENI. This CDR3 comprises 15 residues. V shed 2 bases and J shed 6 bases, with 14 bases lying between them. The CDR3 nucleotides read TGTGCCAGCTCACCAGCCTTCCAGTTGGCCAATGAGCAGTTCTTC. Its protein is CASSPAFQLANEQFF.

V is TRBV10-3 and J is TRBJ2-2; 8 bases line up with TRBD2. CDR1 and CDR2 (germline): ENHRY, SYGVKD. CDR3 length: 13 amino acids. With 7 bases clipped from V and 7 bases from J, the junction kept 5 bases outside the gene matches. The CDR3 DNA sequence: TGTGCCATCACCGCGGGGGGAGTCGGGGAGCTGTTTTTT. Translated, it gives CAITAGGVGELFF.

V gene TRBV6-4 combines with J gene TRBJ2-3; no clear D gene. Trimming stripped 4 bases from V and 3 bases from J, with 14 bases between. The germline CDR1 and CDR2 sequences are MRHNA and SNTAGT. The CDR3 spans 15 residues. The CDR3 spells CASSVRHLATDTQYF. The CDR3 bases are TGTGCCAGCAGTGTTCGACACCTCGCAACAGATACGCAGTATTTT.

The V gene is TRBV28, the J gene TRBJ2-1; D remains ambiguous. The V gene lost 1 base and the J gene lost 0 bases, with 16 bases spanning the gap. The germline CDR1 and CDR2 sequences are MDHEN and SYDVKM. The CDR3 is 18 residues long. In DNA, the CDR3 is TGTGCCAGCAGTTTATTATCGTCCGGATCTTACTCCTACAATGAGCAGTTCTTC. Protein: CASSLLSSGSYSYNEQFF.

The chain carries TRBV29-1 and TRBJ1-2; 11 bases are a match to TRBD1. The CDR3 contains 14 residues. Germline assignment: CDR1 SQVTM and CDR2 ANQGSEA. In DNA form, the CDR3 reads TGCAGTGAAACCAGGACAGGGGGCAGCTATGGCTACACCTTC. Protein: CSETRTGGSYGYTF.

The V gene is TRBV2, the J gene TRBJ2-7, with 10 positions matching TRBD1. V dropped 7 bases and J dropped 5; count of bases not matched to a gene: 5. Germline V gene data show CDR1 as SNHLY and CDR2 as FYNNEI. This CDR3 has 13 amino acids. CDR3 region: CASKSTGGDEQYV. The DNA for the CDR3 is TGTGCCAGCAAATCGACAGGGGGCGACGAGCAGTACGTC.

The CDR3 DNA is TGTGCCAGCAGCTTAACGCCCGTAGGGGCCAACGTCCTGACTTTC. It is translated as CASSLTPVGANVLTF. The rearrangement joins TRBV7-2 to TRBJ2-6; D remains ambiguous. CDR3 length equals 15 residues. Between the trimmed V and J ends, which lost 2 bases and 4 bases, there was a span of 9 bases. Germline assignment: CDR1 SGHTA and CDR2 FQGNSA.

The V gene is TRBV28, the J gene TRBJ1-5; D is ambiguous. The germline gives CDR1 MDHEN, CDR2 SYDVKM. The V gene lost 7 bases and the J gene lost 3 bases, with 16 bases spanning the gap. CDR3 length equals 15 residues. The CDR3 DNA reads as TGTGCCAGCACGATGCCGCAGTCCTACAATCAGCCCCAGCATTTT. Translation gives CASTMPQSYNQPQHF.

This clone showed up just once. The chain employs TRBV11-2 and TRBJ2-1, with 13 nucleotides matching TRBD2. Trimming at V came to 4 bases and at J to 1 base, leaving 10 bases not matched to a gene. Germline CDR1 SGHAT, CDR2 FQNNGV. CDR3 length: 19 residues. The CDR3 reads CASSSLAGGPGRSYNEQFF. The CDR3 DNA reads TGTGCCAGCAGCTCACTAGCGGGAGGGCCGGGAAGGTCCTACAATGAGCAGTTCTTC.

CDR3 bases: TGTGCCAGCAGCCTTCAGACAGGGGGCACAGATACGCAGTATTTT. Translating gives CASSLQTGGTDTQYF. V is TRBV7-9 and J is TRBJ2-3, with 8 bases that match TRBD1. The CDR3 extends over 15 amino acids. Losses at the gene ends were 5 bases for V and 1 base for J; bases not matched to a gene: 5. Germline CDR1 and CDR2: SEHNR and FQNEAQ (reference sequence).

This clone was recorded only once. J is TRBJ2-3 and V is TRBV18; D remains unclear. Trimming shortened V by 3 bases and J by 6 bases, and 7 bases separated the two germline ends. CDR3 length: 12 amino acids. The germline V gene encodes CDR1 KGHSH and CDR2 LQKENI. CDR3 sequence reads: CASSPSMDTQYF. The DNA for the CDR3 is TGTGCCAGCTCACCTTCTATGGATACGCAGTATTTT.

The chain links TRBV19 to TRBJ2-2; D tentatively reads TRBD1 or TRBD2 (6 bases each). The CDR3 totals 17 residues. The germline V gene has CDR1 LNHDA and CDR2 SQIVND (reference sequence). V was shortened by 7 bases and J by 5 bases, with 23 bases between the two germline ends. The CDR3 region is CASTELKGGGRTGELFF. CDR3 coding DNA: TGTGCCAGTACCGAACTTAAGGGGGGTGGGAGGACCGGGGAGCTGTTTTTT.

This clone turned up a few times. V and J are TRBV2 and TRBJ2-5; a weak D match, TRBD2 (5 bases). Germline CDR1 reads SNHLY; CDR2 reads FYNNEI. The CDR3 consists of 12 residues. The V and J ends lost 7 bases and 4 bases respectively, with 10 bases between them. The CDR3, as DNA: TGTGCCAGCACCCGGGGAGCAGAGACCCAGTACTTC. Its translation: CASTRGAETQYF.

Here the CDR3 DNA reads TGTGCCAGCAGCCCCAAGACAGGGAGGGACGAGCAGTACTTC. Protein: CASSPKTGRDEQYF. This chain connects TRBV7-3 to TRBJ2-7; D is tentatively TRBD1 or TRBD2 (7 bases each). V lost 5 bases to trimming and J lost 5 bases, with 16 bases between them. Germline loops: CDR1 SGHTA, CDR2 FQGTGA. The CDR3 has 14 amino acids.

The gene calls are TRBV19 and TRBJ1-2; 8 bases are a match to TRBD1. The junction had 4 bases not matched to a gene; V was cut back by 2 bases and J by 5 bases. The germline V gene has CDR1 LNHDA and CDR2 SQIVND (reference sequence). CDR3 size: 14 residues. CDR3 residues: CASSIQGADYGYTF. CDR3 DNA: TGTGCCAGTAGTATACAGGGGGCAGATTATGGCTACACCTTC.

This sequence joins TRBV23-1 and TRBJ2-7; D may correspond to TRBD1 or TRBD2 (5 bases each). TRBV23-1 is placed among ORFs of uncertain function. The length of the CDR3 is 16 residues. Trimming shortened V by 6 bases and J by 0 bases, and 18 bases separated the two germline ends. CDR3 residues: CASSEGWGRSSYEQYV. In DNA, the CDR3 is TGCGCCAGCAGCGAAGGTTGGGGACGGAGCTCCTACGAGCAGTACGTC.

A single count supports this clone. The J gene is TRBJ2-5, the V gene TRBV2; no clear D gene. Germline CDR1 SNHLY, CDR2 FYNNEI. The CDR3 totals 8 residues. V was trimmed by 5 bases and J by 13 bases, leaving 5 bases between them. The CDR3 DNA reads as TGTGCCAGCAGTCCGGGGTACTTC. This codes for CASSPGYF.

The chain joins TRBV6-6 to TRBJ1-1; the D gene is possibly TRBD1 (5 bases). The CDR3 consists of 16 residues. V was trimmed by 5 bases and J by 3 bases, leaving 19 bases between them. Germline lookup yields CDR1 MNHNY and CDR2 SVGAGI (reference sequence). CDR3 in DNA: TGTGCCAGCAGTCCCAGACTACAGGAAATGGACACTGAAGCTTTCTTT. Residues: CASSPRLQEMDTEAFF.

This clone was observed a single time. Here the CDR3 reads CASSPALTDYGYTF. The DNA of the CDR3 is TGTGCCAGCAGTCCTGCGCTAACGGATTATGGCTACACCTTC. The gene calls are TRBV28 and TRBJ1-2; no definite D call. Between the trimmed V and J ends, which lost 5 bases and 5 bases, there was a span of 15 bases. Germline CDR1 MDHEN, CDR2 SYDVKM. The CDR3 totals 14 residues.

This chain connects TRBV2 to TRBJ1-2; 7 bases fit TRBD1. The trim removed 5 bases at V and 2 bases at J, leaving 2 bases unmatched. Looked up from germline, CDR1 is SNHLY and CDR2 is FYNNEI. The CDR3 length is 13 residues. The CDR3 DNA reads TGTGCCAGCAGTCCCAGGGGGAACTATGGCTACACCTTC. Translated, it gives CASSPRGNYGYTF.

CDR3 loop: CASSPELNTEAFF. CDR3 nucleotide sequence: TGTGCCAGCTCACCCGAACTGAACACTGAAGCTTTCTTT. The V call is TRBV18, the J call TRBJ1-1; D remains ambiguous. This CDR3 comprises 13 residues. Trimming took 3 bases from V and 0 from J, leaving 5 bases between them. In germline, CDR1 is KGHSH, CDR2 LQKENI.

This clone has a handful of counts. The chain uses TRBV20-1 and TRBJ1-4; TRBD1 matches 9 bases. The CDR3 is made up of 11 amino acids. Per the germline V gene, CDR1 is DFQATT and CDR2 is SNEGSKA (reference sequence). CDR3 bases: TGCAGCGGGACAGGGAATGAAAAACTGTTTTTT. Protein: CSGTGNEKLFF.

In nucleotides, the CDR3 is TGCGCCAGCAGTGATGGAGGGGCGGGGGACTACAATGAGCAGTTCTTC. Its protein is CASSDGGAGDYNEQFF. The V call is TRBV10-1, the J call TRBJ2-1, with 7 bases aligning to TRBD2. The germline V gene has CDR1 WNHNN and CDR2 SYGVQD (reference sequence). CDR3 size: 16 residues. V lost 3 bases and J lost 3; bases outside the gene matches: 8.

This sequence joins TRBV10-3 and TRBJ1-1; 10 bases map to TRBD1. Germline assignment: CDR1 ENHRY and CDR2 SYGVKD. With 10 bases clipped from V and 8 bases from J, the junction kept 7 bases outside the gene matches. This CDR3 comprises 12 residues. CDR3: CATGQGVSEAFF. DNA of the CDR3: TGTGCCACTGGACAGGGGGTGTCGGAAGCTTTCTTT.